These 26 T cell receptor beta chains originate from one sample sequenced in a study of blood T cell repertoires in COVID-19. TCRdb keeps only in-frame clones here, not all; method: immunoSEQ multiplex PCR. Of 250,000 to 350,000 clones in the sample, 87% were seen once. Sample: peripheral blood. Source of these receptors: a man aged 18 to 35 with active or convalescent COVID-19.

This clone was counted between two and nine times. This chain connects TRBV4-1 to TRBJ2-7; TRBD2 agrees at 9 bases. The CDR3 contains 19 residues. Germline CDR1 reads MGHRA; CDR2 reads YSYEKL. Trimming removed 6 bases from V and 6 bases from J; junction bases left unmatched: 24. CDR3 amino acids: CASREPGLEGVAGDFEQYF. DNA for the CDR3: TGCGCCAGCAGGGAACCGGGATTAGAGGGGGTAGCGGGAGATTTCGAGCAGTACTTC.

The rearrangement joins TRBV2 to TRBJ1-4; 7 nucleotides align to TRBD1. The CDR3 loop spans 14 amino acids. CDR1 is SNHLY and CDR2 is FYNNEI in the germline V gene. Trimming at V came to 5 bases and at J to 10 bases, leaving 10 bases not matched to a gene. This CDR3 is CASSIRQGYRKLFF. The CDR3 nucleotides read TGTGCCAGCAGTATCCGACAGGGTTATCGAAAACTGTTTTTT.

This sequence joins TRBV28 and TRBJ2-3, with TRBD1 matching over 10 bases. The CDR3 contains 14 residues. The V gene end was trimmed by 5 bases and the J gene end by 5 bases; junction bases not matched to a gene: 4. Germline lookup yields CDR1 MDHEN and CDR2 SYDVKM. In nucleotides, the CDR3 is TGTGCCAGCAGTACGACAGGGGGCGGAGATACGCAGTATTTT. Translation gives CASSTTGGGDTQYF.

This clone was picked up one time. Written as DNA, the CDR3 is TGTGCCACCAGCAGAGACGAGGTGAATAATTCACCCCTCCACTTT. Protein: CATSRDEVNNSPLHF. The J gene is TRBJ1-6, the V gene TRBV15; D gene ambiguous. CDR3 length: 15 amino acids. In germline, CDR1 is LNHNV, CDR2 YYDKDF (reference sequence). V was cut by 0 bases and J by 5 bases, with 8 bases left in between. Using reference TRBV15 and TRBJ1-6 for the parts outside the CDR3, the full variable domain is DAMVIQNPRYQVTQFGKPVTLSCSQTLNHNVMYWYQQKSSQAPKLLFHYYDKDFNNEADTPDNFQSRRPNTSFCFLDIRSPGLGDTAMYLCATSRDEVNNSPLHFGNGTRLTVT.

The rearrangement uses TRBV7-2 and TRBJ2-3; 14 bases line up with TRBD2. Trimming took 4 bases from V and 8 from J; bases not matched to a gene: 8. The CDR3 consists of 16 residues. CDR1 SGHTA and CDR2 FQGNSA come from the germline V gene. The CDR3 region is CASSSPGLAGVGTQYF. CDR3 sequence (DNA): TGTGCCAGCAGCTCCCCGGGACTAGCGGGGGTGGGTACGCAGTATTTT.

This chain connects TRBV27 to TRBJ2-3; the match to TRBD2 covers 10 bases. The CDR3 length is 16 residues. The germline gives CDR1 MNHEY, CDR2 SMNVEV (reference sequence). The V and J ends lost 1 base and 2 bases, in that order; junction bases with no gene match: 3. CDR3 protein: CASSLYGTSVTDTQYF. The CDR3 bases are TGTGCCAGCAGTTTATACGGGACTAGCGTCACAGATACGCAGTATTTT.

In its sample, this clone was seen a few times. The chain carries TRBV7-2 and TRBJ1-3, with 7 bases lining up with TRBD1. V lost 6 bases to trimming and J lost 4 bases; unmatched junction nucleotides: 6. The CDR3 contains 14 residues. Germline V gene sequence: CDR1 SGHTA, CDR2 FQGNSA. The CDR3 loop reads CASRQTGAGNTIYF. DNA of the CDR3: TGTGCCAGCAGACAAACAGGGGCAGGAAACACCATATATTTT.

The J gene is TRBJ1-2, the V gene TRBV29-1, with D maybe TRBD1 (5 bases). Germline V gene lookup returns CDR1 SQVTM and CDR2 ANQGSEA. V was shortened by 5 bases and J by 6 bases, with 13 bases between the two germline ends. The CDR3 contains 12 residues. The CDR3 coding sequence is TGCAGCGTTTGGGCGGGGGAGGATGGCTACACCTTC. Translated: CSVWAGEDGYTF.

This chain joins TRBV6-1 and TRBJ1-2; D possibly corresponds to TRBD1 (5 bases). Germline V gene data show CDR1 as MNHNS and CDR2 as SASEGT. The length of the CDR3 is 12 residues. The germline V and J ends were trimmed by 3 bases and 7 bases, with 9 bases remaining between them. CDR3 loop: CASSDRAGGYTF. The DNA of the CDR3 is TGTGCCAGCAGTGACAGGGCTGGTGGCTACACCTTC.

The chain is built from TRBV27 and TRBJ1-1, with D possibly being TRBD1 (6 bases). Deletions cut 7 bases from V and 4 bases from J, with 16 bases between. The CDR3 spans 14 residues. CDR1 is MNHEY and CDR2 is SMNVEV in the germline V gene (reference sequence). The CDR3 nucleotides are TGTGCCAGCACCCAAAAGGGCAGGGGCACTGAAGCTTTCTTT. Residues: CASTQKGRGTEAFF.

The chain has TRBV24-1 and TRBJ2-2; the D gene is possibly TRBD1 (6 bases). V lost 1 base and J 0 bases, leaving 8 bases between the germline ends. The CDR3 runs to 16 residues. Germline-derived CDR1 and CDR2 are KGHDR and SFDVKD. This CDR3 is CATSDFWTANTGELFF. The CDR3 DNA follows: TGTGCCACCAGTGATTTCTGGACAGCGAACACCGGGGAGCTGTTTTTT.

This chain links TRBV2 with TRBJ1-2, with D unresolved. V lost 6 bases, J lost 4 bases, and 18 bases lay in between. The CDR3 contains 15 residues. Germline V CDR1 and CDR2: SNHLY, FYNNEI. The CDR3 region is CASRHGAGNSYGYTF. CDR3 nucleotide sequence: TGTGCCAGCAGACACGGAGCCGGCAATAGCTATGGCTACACCTTC.

The CDR3 is CASSQETGGGQPQHF. The CDR3 region has the DNA TGCGCCAGCAGCCAAGAAACAGGGGGAGGTCAGCCCCAGCATTTT. The V gene is TRBV4-3, the J gene TRBJ1-5; 8 bases are shared with TRBD1. The junction had 4 bases not matched to a gene; V was cut back by 0 bases and J by 6 bases. CDR1 LGHNA and CDR2 YSLEER come from the germline V gene. This CDR3 region has 15 residues.

This sequence joins TRBV27 and TRBJ2-7; possibly TRBD1 for D (6 bases). Germline V gene lookup returns CDR1 MNHEY and CDR2 SMNVEV (reference sequence). This CDR3 has 15 amino acids. Trimming shortened V by 5 bases and J by 2 bases, and 16 bases separated the two germline ends. The CDR3 here is CASSIGQSYTYEQYF. The CDR3 DNA reads as TGTGCCAGCAGTATAGGACAGAGCTATACCTACGAGCAGTACTTC.

This clone came up once. This chain uses TRBV20-1 with TRBJ2-1; TRBD1 aligns across 10 bases. The CDR3 sequence is 15 residues long. Germline trimming cut 3 bases from V and 7 bases from J; bases unmatched to any gene: 9. Germline-derived CDR1 and CDR2 are DFQATT and SNEGSKA (reference sequence). The CDR3 is CSASDRGRDLNEQFF. CDR3 sequence (DNA): TGCAGTGCTAGTGACAGGGGGCGCGATTTGAATGAGCAGTTCTTC.

V is TRBV14 and J is TRBJ2-5; possibly TRBD1 for D (7 bases). The CDR3 extends over 15 amino acids. Germline CDR1 SGHDN, CDR2 FVKESK. V was pared by 4 bases and J by 5 bases, with 17 bases between. CDR3 coding DNA: TGTGCCAGCAGCCCTCGACAGGGAGGAATGGAGACCCAGTACTTC. Translating it yields CASSPRQGGMETQYF.

The chain recombines TRBV29-1 with TRBJ1-2; weak D call: TRBD1 (5 bases). CDR1 SQVTM and CDR2 ANQGSEA come from the germline V gene. This CDR3 has 15 residues. Trimming took 7 bases from V and 5 from J, leaving 23 bases between them. CDR3 sequence (DNA): TGCAGCGCAGCCTCGGACGTTGGGGGAGGTTATGGCTACACCTTC. As protein: CSAASDVGGGYGYTF.

The CDR3 loop is CASSPQAGGGGELFF. The CDR3 coding sequence is TGTGCCAGCAGCCCCCAGGCGGGAGGAGGCGGGGAGCTGTTTTTT. The chain couples TRBV9 to TRBJ2-2; 8 nucleotides line up with TRBD2. V lost 4 bases and J lost 7; bases outside the gene matches: 9. From germline, CDR1 is SGDLS and CDR2 YYNGEE. This CDR3 has 15 residues. The full variable domain, its missing parts supplied by reference TRBV9 and TRBJ2-2, is DSGVTQTPKHLITATGQRVTLRCSPRSGDLSVYWYQQSLDQGLQFLIQYYNGEERAKGNILERFSAQQFPDLHSELNLSSLELGDSALYFCASSPQAGGGGELFFGEGSRLTVL.

The V gene is TRBV28, the J gene TRBJ2-3, with D possibly TRBD2 on 5 matching bases. The CDR3 contains 14 residues. CDR1 and CDR2 (germline): MDHEN, SYDVKM. Trimming left V 5 bases short and J 1 base short, with 10 bases between. This CDR3 reads CASSRAGGTDTQYF. The CDR3 DNA reads as TGTGCCAGCAGTAGGGCCGGGGGCACAGATACGCAGTATTTT.

The J gene is TRBJ1-2, the V gene TRBV19, with D hard to call. Germline lookup yields CDR1 LNHDA and CDR2 SQIVND (reference sequence). Trimming removed 6 bases from V and 6 bases from J, with 20 bases in between. CDR3 length: 15 amino acids. CDR3 nucleotide sequence: TGTGCCAGTAGAACACCGGGGAGGAAAACTAATGGCTACACCTTC. Translated, it gives CASRTPGRKTNGYTF. Drawing the rest from reference TRBV19 and TRBJ1-2, the complete variable domain is DGGITQSPKYLFRKEGQNVTLSCEQNLNHDAMYWYRQDPGQGLRLIYYSQIVNDFQKGDIAEGYSVSREKKESFPLTVTSAQKNPTAFYLCASRTPGRKTNGYTFGSGTRLTVV.

The rearrangement joins TRBV7-2 to TRBJ2-7; D perhaps matches TRBD1 (5 bases). This CDR3 has 12 amino acids. V was clipped by 4 bases and J by 5 bases, with 9 bases between them. Germline-derived CDR1 and CDR2 are SGHTA and FQGNSA. CDR3 sequence reads: CASSSQGDEQYF. For the CDR3, the DNA is TGTGCCAGCAGCTCCCAAGGGGACGAGCAGTACTTC.

This clone was counted a few times. CDR3: CASRGQATYEQYF. CDR3 coding DNA: TGTGCCAGTAGGGGACAGGCGACCTACGAGCAGTACTTC. This chain connects TRBV11-2 to TRBJ2-7; 8 bases line up with TRBD1. The length of the CDR3 is 13 residues. The germline V gene has CDR1 SGHAT and CDR2 FQNNGV. V lost 9 bases to trimming and J lost 2 bases; unmatched junction nucleotides: 6.

The rearrangement joins TRBV6-5 to TRBJ2-5; a weak D match, TRBD2 (6 bases). In germline, CDR1 is MNHEY, CDR2 SVGAGI. Trimming cost V 4 bases and J 3 bases, with 9 bases left between them. The CDR3 extends over 13 amino acids. This chain's CDR3 is CASSFGGEETQYF. Here the CDR3 DNA reads TGTGCCAGCAGTTTTGGAGGGGAAGAGACCCAGTACTTC.

The gene calls are TRBV13 and TRBJ1-1; D ambiguous. CDR1 is PRHDT, CDR2 FYEKMQ, per germline (reference sequence). This CDR3 spans 12 amino acids. Between the trimmed V and J ends, which lost 0 bases and 7 bases, there was a span of 6 bases. CDR3 DNA sequence: TGTGCCAGCAGCTTAGGTAGCTTTGAAGCTTTCTTT. This translates into CASSLGSFEAFF. Based on the CDR3 plus reference TRBV13 and TRBJ1-1, the full variable domain is AAGVIQSPRHLIKEKRETATLKCYPIPRHDTVYWYQQGPGQDPQFLISFYEKMQSDKGSIPDRFSAQQFSDYHSELNMSSLELGDSALYFCASSLGSFEAFFGQGTRLTVV.

This clone has only a few counts. The chain is built from TRBV4-3 and TRBJ2-5; D is perhaps TRBD2 (7 bases). The CDR3 loop spans 15 amino acids. Germline V gene data show CDR1 as LGHNA and CDR2 as YSLEER. V was pared by 4 bases and J by 5 bases, with 17 bases between. The CDR3 DNA reads TGCGCCAGCAGCCCTATACGGGGGGCCTTGGAGACCCAGTACTTC. This sequence encodes CASSPIRGALETQYF.

The chain has TRBV3-1 (or the pseudogene TRBV3-2) and TRBJ1-1, with D unresolved. V was cut by 2 bases and J by 9 bases, with 16 bases left in between. The germline CDR1 and CDR2 sequences are LGHDT and YNNKEL (reference sequence). This CDR3 is 14 amino acids long. The CDR3 protein is CASSQTGDTLKAFF. In nucleotides, the CDR3 is TGTGCCAGCAGCCAAACCGGTGACACGTTAAAAGCTTTCTTT.